This T cell receptor beta chain was captured in a study of blood T cells in healthy people across ages. A second PCR, run for about 6 to 12 cycles, used a sample-barcoded 5' primer plus a J-beta primer mix. Every cDNA was tagged by a template-switch adaptor with 12 random nucleotides. No fewer than 3 million CDR3-containing paired-end reads came from each sample. One entry per CDR3 protein, called by TCRdb with MiXCR from the 5' RACE reads. The repertoire holds about 1.8 million distinct CDR3 sequences, with around half as singletons. V shed 3 bases and J shed 4 bases, with 12 bases lying between them. CDR1 and CDR2 (germline): ENHRY, SYGVKD. This CDR3 is 14 amino acids long.

The sample taken for sequencing was blood. This sequence was found in a middle-aged woman in good health. The genes are TRBV10-3 and TRBJ2-5; D is unresolved. DNA for the CDR3: TGTGCCATCAGTGACGGGCCCGGCGCAGAGACCCAGTACTTC. It is translated as CAISDGPGAETQYF.